This is a list of T cell receptor beta chains from one sample in a study of blood T cells in healthy people across ages. TCRdb called the 5' RACE reads again in MiXCR, with one record for every CDR3 protein. This table has some 920,000 distinct CDR3 sequences, roughly 51% appearing once. Sequenced input: blood. The receptors shown here come from a woman aged 55-75 years in good health. CDR3s include the opening cysteine and the closing phenylalanine or tryptophan. The order of the fields is CDR3 DNA, CDR3 protein, J gene, D gene, V gene, clone size. The D gene is left open where the match is weak. The size field is filled for only some rows; it gives once, few, many or a size class.

CDR3nt: TGTGCCAGCAGCTTCGGACTAGCGGGATGGAATGAGCAGTTCTTC; CDR3aa: CASSFGLAGWNEQFF; j_gene: TRBJ2-1; d_gene: TRBD2; v_gene: TRBV11-2; abundance: few
CDR3nt: TGTGCCAGCAGTTCCGGGACCCTCGGCCAAATTTATGGCTACACCTTC; CDR3aa: CASSSGTLGQIYGYTF; j_gene: TRBJ1-2; d_gene: .; v_gene: TRBV6-5; abundance: .
CDR3nt: TGTGCCAGCAACTGGGACAATCAGCCCCAGCATTTT; CDR3aa: CASNWDNQPQHF; j_gene: TRBJ1-5; d_gene: .; v_gene: TRBV6-6; abundance: .
CDR3nt: TGTGCCATCATGGGACAGGGAGGCGTACACGAGCAGTACTTC; CDR3aa: CAIMGQGGVHEQYF; j_gene: TRBJ2-7; d_gene: TRBD1; v_gene: TRBV10-3; abundance: .
CDR3nt: TGCAGTGGGCAGCGGGATTCCAATGAGCAGTTCTTC; CDR3aa: CSGQRDSNEQFF; j_gene: TRBJ2-1; d_gene: TRBD2; v_gene: TRBV20-1; abundance: few
CDR3nt: TGCGCCAGCAGCCTGGGACTAGCGGGAGGCTATGAGCAGTTCTTC; CDR3aa: CASSLGLAGGYEQFF; j_gene: TRBJ2-1; d_gene: TRBD2; v_gene: TRBV4-1; abundance: .
CDR3nt: TGCAGCGTTGCGCAGGGGGCAAATGAAAAACTGTTTTTT; CDR3aa: CSVAQGANEKLFF; j_gene: TRBJ1-4; d_gene: TRBD1; v_gene: TRBV29-1; abundance: few
CDR3nt: TGTGCCAGCAGCCCGGACAGGGTACCTAATGAAAAACTGTTTTTT; CDR3aa: CASSPDRVPNEKLFF; j_gene: TRBJ1-4; d_gene: TRBD1; v_gene: TRBV2; abundance: .
CDR3nt: TGTGCCAGCAGCTTAGGTATAGGTGGGACAGGCGCTTCCTACGAGCAGTACTTC; CDR3aa: CASSLGIGGTGASYEQYF; j_gene: TRBJ2-7; d_gene: TRBD1; v_gene: TRBV7-9; abundance: many
CDR3nt: TGTGCCAGCAGCATTTCCTCTGGGGCCAACGCCCTGACTTTC; CDR3aa: CASSISSGANALTF; j_gene: TRBJ2-6; d_gene: .; v_gene: TRBV6-6; abundance: .
CDR3nt: TGCAGTGCTAGAGATGTCCTAGCGGTACTCACAGATACGCAGTATTTT; CDR3aa: CSARDVLAVLTDTQYF; j_gene: TRBJ2-3; d_gene: TRBD2; v_gene: TRBV20-1; abundance: .
CDR3nt: TGTGCCAGCCACGGTACAAACAACTATGGCTACACCTTC; CDR3aa: CASHGTNNYGYTF; j_gene: TRBJ1-2; d_gene: .; v_gene: TRBV27; abundance: .